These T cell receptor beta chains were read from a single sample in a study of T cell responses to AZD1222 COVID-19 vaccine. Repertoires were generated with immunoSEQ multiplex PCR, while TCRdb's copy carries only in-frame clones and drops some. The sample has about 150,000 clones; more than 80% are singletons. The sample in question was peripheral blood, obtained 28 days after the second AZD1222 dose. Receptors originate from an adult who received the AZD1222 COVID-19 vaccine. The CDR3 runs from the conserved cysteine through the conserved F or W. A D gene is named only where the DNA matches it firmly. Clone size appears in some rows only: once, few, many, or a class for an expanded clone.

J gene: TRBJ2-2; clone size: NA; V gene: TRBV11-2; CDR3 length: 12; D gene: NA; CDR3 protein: CASSLSAGELFF; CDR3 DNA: TGTGCCAGCAGCTTATCGGCCGGGGAGCTGTTTTTT
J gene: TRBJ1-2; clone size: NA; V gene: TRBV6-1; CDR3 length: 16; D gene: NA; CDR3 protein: CASSEAGGRLNYGYTF; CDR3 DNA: TGTGCCAGCAGTGAAGCTGGGGGTAGGCTAAACTATGGCTACACCTTC
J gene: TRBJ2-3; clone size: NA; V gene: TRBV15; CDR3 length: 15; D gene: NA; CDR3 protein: CATSRVGARTDTQYF; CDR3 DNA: TGTGCCACCAGCAGAGTTGGGGCGCGCACAGATACGCAGTATTTT
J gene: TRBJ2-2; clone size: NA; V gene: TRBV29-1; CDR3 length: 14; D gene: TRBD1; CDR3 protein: CSVEGQGKAGELFF; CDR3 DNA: TGCAGCGTTGAAGGACAGGGGAAGGCCGGGGAGCTGTTTTTT
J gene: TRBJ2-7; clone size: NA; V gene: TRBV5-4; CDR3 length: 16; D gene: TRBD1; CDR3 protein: CASSPPGQGLGYEQYF; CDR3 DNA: TGTGCCAGCAGCCCGCCGGGACAGGGTTTGGGGTACGAGCAGTACTTC
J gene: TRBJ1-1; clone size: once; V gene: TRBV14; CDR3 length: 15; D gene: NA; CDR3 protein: CASSQDISGGTEAFF; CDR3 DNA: TGTGCCAGCAGCCAAGATATCTCGGGAGGGACTGAAGCTTTCTTT
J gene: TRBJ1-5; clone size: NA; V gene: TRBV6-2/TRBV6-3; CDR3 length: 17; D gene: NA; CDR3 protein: CASSSPRERVGNQPQHF; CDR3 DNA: TGTGCCAGCAGTTCCCCCCGGGAGCGAGTTGGCAATCAGCCCCAGCATTTT
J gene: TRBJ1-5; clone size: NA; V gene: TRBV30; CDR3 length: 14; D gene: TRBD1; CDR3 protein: CAWSPGQGTQPQHF; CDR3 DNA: TGTGCCTGGAGTCCTGGACAGGGGACCCAGCCCCAGCATTTT
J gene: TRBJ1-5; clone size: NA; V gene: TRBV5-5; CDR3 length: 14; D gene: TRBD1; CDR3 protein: CASSFFASQGAQHF; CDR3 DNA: TGTGCCAGCAGCTTTTTCGCCTCCCAGGGGGCCCAGCATTTT
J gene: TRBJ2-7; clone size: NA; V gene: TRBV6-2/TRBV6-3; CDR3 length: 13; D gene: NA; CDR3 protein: CASSPGIGYEQYF; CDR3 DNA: TGTGCCAGCAGTCCCGGGATCGGCTACGAGCAGTACTTC
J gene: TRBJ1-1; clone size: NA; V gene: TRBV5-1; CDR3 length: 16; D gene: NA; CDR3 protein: CASSLNAGLQNTEAFF; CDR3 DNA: TGCGCCAGCAGCTTGAACGCGGGACTCCAGAACACTGAAGCTTTCTTT
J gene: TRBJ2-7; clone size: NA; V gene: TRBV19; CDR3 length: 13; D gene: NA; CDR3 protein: CASSFGTSYEQYF; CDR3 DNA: TGTGCCAGTAGTTTCGGTACCTCCTACGAGCAGTACTTC
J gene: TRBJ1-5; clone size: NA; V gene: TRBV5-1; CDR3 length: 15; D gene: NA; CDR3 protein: CASSLGFEGNQPQHF; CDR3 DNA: TGCGCCAGCAGCTTGGGTTTCGAAGGCAATCAGCCCCAGCATTTT
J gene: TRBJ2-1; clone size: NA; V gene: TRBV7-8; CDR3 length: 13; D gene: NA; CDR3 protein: CASSSRTSNEQFF; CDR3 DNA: TGTGCCAGCAGCTCTCGAACCTCGAATGAGCAGTTCTTC
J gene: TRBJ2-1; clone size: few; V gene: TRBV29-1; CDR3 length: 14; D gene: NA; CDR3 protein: CSVHGSSSYNEQFF; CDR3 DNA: TGCAGCGTTCATGGAAGTAGCTCCTACAATGAGCAGTTCTTC
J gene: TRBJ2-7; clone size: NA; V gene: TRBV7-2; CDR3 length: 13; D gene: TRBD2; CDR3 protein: CASSFPLAVGQYF; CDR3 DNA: TGTGCCAGCAGCTTCCCTCTAGCGGTCGGGCAGTACTTC
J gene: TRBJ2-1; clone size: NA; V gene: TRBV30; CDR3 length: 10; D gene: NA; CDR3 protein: CAWMKSEQFF; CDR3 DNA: TGTGCCTGGATGAAAAGTGAGCAGTTCTTC
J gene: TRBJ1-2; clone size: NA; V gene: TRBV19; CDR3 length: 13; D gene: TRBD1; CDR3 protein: CASSPGQSYGYTF; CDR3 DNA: TGTGCCAGTAGCCCGGGACAGTCCTATGGCTACACCTTC
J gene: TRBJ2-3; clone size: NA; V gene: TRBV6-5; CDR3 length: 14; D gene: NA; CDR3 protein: CASSWGGATDTQYF; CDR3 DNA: TGTGCCAGCAGTTGGGGTGGGGCCACAGATACGCAGTATTTT
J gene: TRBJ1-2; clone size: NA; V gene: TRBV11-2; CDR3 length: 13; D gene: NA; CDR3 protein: CASSLGTSYGYTF; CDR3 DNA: TGTGCCAGCAGCTTGGGAACGTCCTATGGCTACACCTTC
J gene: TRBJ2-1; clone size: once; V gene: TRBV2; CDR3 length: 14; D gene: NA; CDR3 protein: CASSFPGTNNEQFF; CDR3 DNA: TGTGCCAGCAGTTTCCCCGGGACCAACAATGAGCAGTTCTTC
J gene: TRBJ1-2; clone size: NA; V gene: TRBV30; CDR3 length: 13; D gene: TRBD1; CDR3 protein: CAWSLQGAGGYTF; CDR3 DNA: TGTGCCTGGAGTCTACAGGGGGCGGGTGGCTACACCTTC
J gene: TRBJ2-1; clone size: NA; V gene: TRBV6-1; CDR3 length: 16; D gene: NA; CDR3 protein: CASSEVGFGSYNEQFF; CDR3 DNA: TGTGCCAGCAGTGAAGTTGGTTTTGGCTCCTACAATGAGCAGTTCTTC
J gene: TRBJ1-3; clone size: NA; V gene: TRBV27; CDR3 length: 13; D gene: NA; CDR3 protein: CASSLNSGNTIYF; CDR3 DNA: TGTGCCAGCAGTTTAAATTCTGGAAACACCATATATTTT
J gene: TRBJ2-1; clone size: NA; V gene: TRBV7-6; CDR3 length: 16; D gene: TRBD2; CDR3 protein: CASSLGAGISYNEQFF; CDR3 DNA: TGTGCCAGCAGCTTAGGAGCGGGGATCTCCTACAATGAGCAGTTCTTC
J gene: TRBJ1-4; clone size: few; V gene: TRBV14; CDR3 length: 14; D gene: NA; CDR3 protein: CASSRPGGGEKLFF; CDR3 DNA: TGTGCCAGCAGTCGACCCGGCGGGGGTGAAAAACTGTTTTTT
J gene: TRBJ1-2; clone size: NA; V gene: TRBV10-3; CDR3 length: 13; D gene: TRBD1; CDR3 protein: CAISGLAGGGYTF; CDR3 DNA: TGTGCCATCAGTGGGCTAGCAGGGGGAGGCTACACCTTC
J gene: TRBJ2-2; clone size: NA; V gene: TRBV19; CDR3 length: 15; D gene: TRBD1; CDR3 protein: CASSIEIVGGRELFF; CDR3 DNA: TGTGCCAGTAGTATAGAGATTGTAGGGGGCCGGGAGCTGTTTTTT
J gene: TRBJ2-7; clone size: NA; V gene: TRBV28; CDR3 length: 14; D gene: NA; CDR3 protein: CASGLGAGDYEQYF; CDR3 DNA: TGTGCCAGCGGCCTGGGGGCGGGGGACTACGAGCAGTACTTC
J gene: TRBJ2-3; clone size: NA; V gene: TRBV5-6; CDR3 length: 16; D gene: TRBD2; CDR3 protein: CASSFRLAGGTDTQYF; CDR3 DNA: TGTGCCAGCAGCTTCAGACTAGCGGGAGGAACAGATACGCAGTATTTT
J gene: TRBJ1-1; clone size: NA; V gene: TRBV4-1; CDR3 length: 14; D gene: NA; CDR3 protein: CASSQGGLRTEAFF; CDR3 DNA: TGCGCCAGCAGCCAAGGGGGGTTGAGGACTGAAGCTTTCTTT
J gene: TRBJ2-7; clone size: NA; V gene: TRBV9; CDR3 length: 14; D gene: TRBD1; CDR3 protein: CASSVGTVTYEQYF; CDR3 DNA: TGTGCCAGCAGCGTCGGGACAGTTACCTACGAGCAGTACTTC
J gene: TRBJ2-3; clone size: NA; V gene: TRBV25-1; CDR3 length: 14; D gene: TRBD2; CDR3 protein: CASSIAGSTDTQYF; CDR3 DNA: TGTGCCAGCAGTATAGCGGGAAGCACAGATACGCAGTATTTT
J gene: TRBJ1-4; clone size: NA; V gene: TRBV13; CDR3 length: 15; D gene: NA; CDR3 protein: CASTLTGFAEEKLFF; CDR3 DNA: TGTGCCAGCACTCTTACAGGGTTTGCGGAAGAAAAACTGTTTTTT
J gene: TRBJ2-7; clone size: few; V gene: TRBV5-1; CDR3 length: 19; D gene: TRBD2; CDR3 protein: CASSVSSGSSLGTAYEQYF; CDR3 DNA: TGCGCCAGCAGCGTTAGTAGCGGGAGCTCTCTAGGCACTGCCTACGAGCAGTACTTC
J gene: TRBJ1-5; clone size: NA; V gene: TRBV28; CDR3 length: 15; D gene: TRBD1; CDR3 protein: CASIPQGAGNQPQHF; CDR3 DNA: TGTGCCAGCATACCACAGGGGGCGGGCAATCAGCCCCAGCATTTT
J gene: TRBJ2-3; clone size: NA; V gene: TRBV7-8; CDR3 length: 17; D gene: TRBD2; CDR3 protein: CASSFPKSSGNADTQYF; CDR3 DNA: TGTGCCAGCAGCTTTCCTAAATCCAGCGGGAATGCAGATACGCAGTATTTT
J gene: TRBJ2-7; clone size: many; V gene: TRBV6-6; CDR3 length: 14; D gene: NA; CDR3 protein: CASSKDKSSYEQYF; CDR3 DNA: TGTGCCAGCAGTAAGGACAAGAGCTCCTACGAGCAGTACTTC
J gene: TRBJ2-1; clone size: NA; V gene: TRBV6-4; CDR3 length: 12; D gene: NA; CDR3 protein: CASRGVYNEQFF; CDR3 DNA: TGTGCCAGCAGGGGGGTCTACAATGAGCAGTTCTTC
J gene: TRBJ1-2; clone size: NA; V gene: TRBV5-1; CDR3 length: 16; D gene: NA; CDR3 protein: CASSARTEIYDYGYTF; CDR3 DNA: TGCGCCAGCAGCGCCCGGACGGAAATTTATGACTATGGCTACACCTTC
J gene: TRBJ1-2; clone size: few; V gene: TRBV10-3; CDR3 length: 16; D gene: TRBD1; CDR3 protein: CAISESDRGQGFGYTF; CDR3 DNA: TGTGCCATCAGTGAGTCCGATAGGGGACAGGGGTTTGGCTACACCTTC
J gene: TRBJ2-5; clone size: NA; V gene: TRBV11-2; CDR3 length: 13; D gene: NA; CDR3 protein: CASSLERFETQYF; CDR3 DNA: TGTGCCAGCAGCTTAGAACGTTTCGAGACCCAGTACTTC